What follows are 25 T cell receptor beta chains derived from one specimen sequenced in a study of blood T cell repertoires in COVID-19 (dated by TCRdb to 2018 to 2021). Libraries were made using the immunoSEQ multiplex PCR assay. TCRdb carries this immuneACCESS record with in-frame sequences only. Its versions omit some clonotypes, under half of them owing to an unresolved V gene in the studies checked, with the rest unexplained. The table for this sample lists about 320,000 clones; 75% to 90% of them were counted only once. The ten largest clones add up to over 4% of the sample. Input material: PBMCs or T cells enriched from blood (not recorded which). These receptors were collected from a man aged 55 to 70 who had recovered from COVID-19.

The V call is TRBV6-5, the J call TRBJ2-2; TRBD1 agrees at 7 bases. The CDR3 length is 15 residues. J gave up 5 bases and V 7 bases, and 10 bases lay outside the gene matches. Germline V gene sequence: CDR1 MNHEY, CDR2 SVGAGI. The CDR3 loop is CASTQWDSATGELFF. The CDR3 nucleotides read TGTGCCAGCACCCAATGGGACAGCGCTACCGGGGAGCTGTTTTTT.

V usage is TRBV10-3 and J usage is TRBJ1-5; 7 nucleotides align to TRBD1. This CDR3 is built from 17 residues. The V and J ends lost 1 base and 3 bases, in that order; junction bases with no gene match: 9. Germline CDR1 reads ENHRY; CDR2 reads SYGVKD. CDR3 residues: CAISELGTVNTNQPQHF. CDR3 sequence (DNA): TGTGCCATCAGTGAGTTAGGGACAGTAAACACCAATCAGCCCCAGCATTTT.

This chain uses TRBV12-1 with TRBJ2-3; the D call in the table, TRBD1, was not verified against the DNA. TRBV12-1 is termed a pseudogene. There are 16 residues in the CDR3. DNA for the CDR3: TGTGCCAGCAGCTGGGGACAGGGGCCTAGCCCAGATACGCAGTATTTT. It encodes CASSWGQGPSPDTQYF.

The chain combines TRBV15 with TRBJ1-2; D might be TRBD1 (6 bases). CDR1 is LNHNV and CDR2 is YYDKDF in the germline V gene (reference sequence). The CDR3 consists of 15 residues. Trimming took 1 base from V and 4 from J, leaving 13 bases between them. The DNA for the CDR3 is TGTGCCACCAGCAGAGCCCGGGGGGCTGCCTATGGCTACACCTTC. It encodes CATSRARGAAYGYTF.

V and J are TRBV5-4 and TRBJ2-2, with D maybe TRBD1 (6 bases). This CDR3 contains 17 residues. V lost 4 bases and J lost 5, with 21 bases in between. Germline V gene sequence: CDR1 SGHNT, CDR2 YYREEE (reference sequence). CDR3: CASSPNPPTGLTGELFF. CDR3 DNA: TGTGCCAGCAGCCCCAACCCTCCGACAGGACTGACCGGGGAGCTGTTTTTT.

The chain combines TRBV10-3 with TRBJ1-2, with 7 bases identical to TRBD1. Germline CDR1 reads ENHRY; CDR2 reads SYGVKD. V shed 4 bases, J shed 3 bases, and the junction held 8 bases outside the gene matches. CDR3 length: 15 residues. For the CDR3, the DNA is TGTGCCATCAGTGGCGAGGACAGGTGGTACTATGGCTACACCTTC. This translates into CAISGEDRWYYGYTF.

This chain links TRBV28 with TRBJ2-3; D is perhaps TRBD2 (6 bases). The ends were cut back, 4 bases at V and 4 bases at J, with 18 bases in the middle. CDR3 size: 16 residues. The germline V gene encodes CDR1 MDHEN and CDR2 SYDVKM. The chain's CDR3 is CASSSPLGGMADTQYF. CDR3 coding DNA: TGTGCCAGCAGTTCCCCCTTGGGGGGAATGGCAGATACGCAGTATTTT.

The chain uses TRBV4-2 and TRBJ1-3, with 11 bases aligning to TRBD1. The germline gives CDR1 LGHNA, CDR2 YNFKEQ. J lost 2 bases, V lost 1 base, and 4 bases had no gene match. The CDR3 extends over 17 amino acids. The CDR3 DNA reads TGTGCCAGCAGCCAAGCACCGGGACAGGGGGCTGGAAACACCATATATTTT. Encoded protein: CASSQAPGQGAGNTIYF.

This sequence joins TRBV29-1 and TRBJ2-1, with TRBD1 identical over 12 bases. V shed 3 bases and J 5 bases; nucleotides not matched to a gene: 2. The CDR3 has 14 amino acids. Per germline, CDR1 SQVTM and CDR2 ANQGSEA. The CDR3: CSVEGQGAHNEQFF. For the CDR3, the DNA is TGCAGCGTTGAGGGACAGGGGGCTCACAATGAGCAGTTCTTC.

The genes are TRBV5-1 and TRBJ1-1; TRBD1 might be the D (5 bases). Looked up from germline, CDR1 is SGHRS and CDR2 is YFSETQ. Trimming cost V 3 bases and J 4 bases, with 16 bases left between them. There are 15 residues in the CDR3. The CDR3 DNA sequence: TGCGCCAGCAGCTATGGGAGGTTCGGGGGCACTGAAGCTTTCTTT. Its translation: CASSYGRFGGTEAFF.

This chain links TRBV7-9 with TRBJ1-5; D may be TRBD1 (6 bases). Germline loops: CDR1 SEHNR, CDR2 FQNEAQ (reference sequence). The CDR3 contains 12 residues. Trimming stripped 4 bases from V and 6 bases from J, with 7 bases between. CDR3 loop: CASSWGPQPQHF. In nucleotides, the CDR3 is TGTGCCAGCAGCTGGGGGCCTCAGCCCCAGCATTTT.

This clone was found once. The rearrangement joins TRBV28 to TRBJ1-4; a possible D gene is TRBD1 (6 bases). Germline CDR1 MDHEN, CDR2 SYDVKM. Trimming stripped 2 bases from V and 7 bases from J, with 20 bases between. The CDR3 contains 17 residues. The CDR3 is CASSLVQGGFTGEKLFF. As DNA, the CDR3 is TGTGCCAGCAGTTTAGTACAGGGTGGTTTTACTGGTGAAAAACTGTTTTTT.

The chain joins TRBV27 to TRBJ1-1, with 7 nucleotides matching TRBD1. The CDR3 sequence is 14 residues long. Germline CDR1 is MNHEY and CDR2 is SMNVEV (reference sequence). V was pared by 8 bases and J by 4 bases, with 10 bases of the junction left unmatched. CDR3 sequence reads: CASSLRQGLTEAFF. The DNA for the CDR3 is TGTGCCAGCTCCTTGAGACAGGGTCTCACTGAAGCTTTCTTT.

CDR3 sequence (DNA): TGTGCCAGCAGCTTGGGGACAGGGAATCTTCAGCCCCAGCATTTT. It specifies CASSLGTGNLQPQHF. The chain couples TRBV5-6 to TRBJ1-5; 8 nucleotides align to TRBD1. This CDR3 is built from 15 residues. The germline V gene has CDR1 SGHDT and CDR2 YYEEEE. V was pared by 0 bases and J by 6 bases, with 5 bases of the junction left unmatched.

Only a few counts were recorded for this clone. The chain uses TRBV5-1 and TRBJ2-7, with D hard to call. The CDR3 covers 13 residues. V lost 4 bases and J 3 bases, leaving 11 bases between the germline ends. Germline V lookup: CDR1 SGHRS, CDR2 YFSETQ. Here the CDR3 reads CASSPTMGYEQYF. CDR3 nucleotide sequence: TGCGCCAGCAGCCCCACTATGGGCTACGAGCAGTACTTC.

The V and J genes are TRBV18 and TRBJ2-1, with 16 bases fitting TRBD2. There are 18 residues in the CDR3. Germline V gene lookup returns CDR1 KGHSH and CDR2 LQKENI. V lost 3 bases and J lost 0; bases outside the gene matches: 2. As DNA, the CDR3 is TGTGCCAGCTCACCCGGGACTAGCGGGAGGGGCTCCTACAATGAGCAGTTCTTC. Amino acids: CASSPGTSGRGSYNEQFF.

The chain has TRBV11-2 and TRBJ1-2, with 10 positions matching TRBD1. Germline V gene sequence: CDR1 SGHAT, CDR2 FQNNGV. With 2 bases clipped from V and 6 bases from J, the junction kept 6 bases outside the gene matches. The CDR3 loop spans 15 amino acids. The CDR3 is CASSLLDRGHNGYTF. CDR3 nucleotides: TGTGCCAGCAGCTTATTAGACAGGGGGCATAATGGCTACACCTTC.

The chain is built from TRBV3-1 (or the pseudogene TRBV3-2) and TRBJ1-3, with TRBD1 as a possible D gene (6 bases). The CDR3 sequence is 14 residues long. Germline V CDR1 and CDR2: LGHDT, YNNKEL (reference sequence). V lost 3 bases and J lost 2, with 8 bases in between. The chain's CDR3 is CASSQGAAGNTIYF. CDR3 bases: TGTGCCAGCAGCCAGGGGGCGGCTGGAAACACCATATATTTT.

This clone was counted once. J is TRBJ1-5 and V is TRBV5-1, with D hard to call. This CDR3 spans 13 amino acids. Trimming took off 3 bases at V and 1 base at J, with 5 bases between the two ends. From germline, CDR1 is SGHRS and CDR2 YFSETQ. In nucleotides, the CDR3 is TGCGCCAGCAGCTGGAGCAGCAATCAGCCCCAGCATTTT. Translation gives CASSWSSNQPQHF.

V usage is TRBV29-1 and J usage is TRBJ2-1; 7 bases map to TRBD2. The V gene's germline CDR1 is SQVTM and CDR2 ANQGSEA. V lost 3 bases, J lost 6 bases, and 11 bases stayed unmatched. CDR3 length: 15 residues. CDR3 nucleotide sequence: TGCAGCGTTGAGGGATGGGGGGGAGTTATCAATGAGCAGTTCTTC. Translating it yields CSVEGWGGVINEQFF.

This clone occurred once. J is TRBJ2-7 and V is TRBV5-1, with D perhaps matching TRBD1 (5 bases). The CDR3 is 16 amino acids. The V and J ends lost 0 bases and 4 bases respectively, with 17 bases between them. Germline V gene data show CDR1 as SGHRS and CDR2 as YFSETQ. The CDR3 region is CASSLDWGYPGYEQYF. CDR3 nucleotides: TGCGCCAGCAGCTTGGATTGGGGCTATCCCGGATACGAGCAGTACTTC.

This chain links TRBV3-1 (or the pseudogene TRBV3-2) with TRBJ2-7; 13 nucleotides line up with TRBD2. J gave up 5 bases and V 4 bases, and 11 bases lay outside the gene matches. The CDR3 has 17 residues. Germline V gene sequence: CDR1 LGHDT, CDR2 YNNKEL (reference sequence). CDR3 bases: TGTGCCAGCAGCCGCTGGACTAGCGGGAGATATTCCCACGAGCAGTACTTC. Amino acid sequence: CASSRWTSGRYSHEQYF.

The V call is TRBV6-5, the J call TRBJ2-3, with TRBD2 identical over 7 bases. The trim removed 4 bases at V and 2 bases at J, leaving 6 bases unmatched. Germline loops: CDR1 MNHEY, CDR2 SVGAGI. This CDR3 comprises 15 residues. This chain's CDR3 is CASSLAGVFTDTQYF. CDR3 nucleotide sequence: TGTGCCAGCAGTTTGGCGGGAGTTTTCACAGATACGCAGTATTTT.

The chain is built from TRBV5-1 and TRBJ2-3, with TRBD2 identical over 9 bases. There are 16 residues in the CDR3. V was pared by 4 bases and J by 6 bases, with 12 bases of the junction left unmatched. In germline, CDR1 is SGHRS, CDR2 YFSETQ. CDR3 residues: CASSRTGSGSDDTQYF. The CDR3, as DNA: TGCGCCAGCAGCCGGACCGGTAGCGGGAGTGATGATACGCAGTATTTT.

V and J are TRBV30 and TRBJ1-1, with D perhaps TRBD1 (5 bases). Germline CDR1 is GTSNPN and CDR2 is SVGIG (reference sequence). The CDR3 has 14 residues. Trimming pared 3 bases from V and 1 base from J, leaving 12 bases between. CDR3 coding DNA: TGTGCCTGGAGACCCAGACAGAGGAACACTGAAGCTTTCTTT. It is translated as CAWRPRQRNTEAFF.